This entry is about one TCR beta chain. The target of this receptor is not known. One base away there is no much larger clone; base qualities are not given. This specimen's treatment or condition label, per the study, means: in vitro stimulation with specific CMV peptide epitopes to enrich CMV-specific T cells. This record belongs to a study of T cell repertoires in cytomegalovirus infection (dated by TCRdb to about 2019). Notes on the research overall: Peptide stimulations targeted recently identified HLA-C-restricted CMV epitopes, whose presentation resists viral immunomodulation, together with well-studied HLA-B-restricted epitopes. Donor HLA type was relevant to the analysis, as public TCR beta signatures indicated carriage of CMV infection together with the matching HLA type. What the study reported, not specific to this receptor: In the ex vivo response, HLA-C-restricted CMV-specific TCR beta clonotypes were dominant, and in two of eight donors the single most frequent clonotype came from this HLA-C-restricted group. Cumulative frequency of public TCR beta family members discriminated carriers of CMV infection plus the relevant HLA type in this cohort and an independent approximately 370-donor cohort.

The reads were generated on an Illumina HiSeq 1500. TCRdb reworked the public reads: Q25 trimming with fastp, MiXCR clone assembly, productive beta chains retained. Each entry merges the rows of one CDR3 protein and shows their most common DNA and genes. The sample table contains about 830,000 distinct CDR3 sequences; only one count was recorded for around a third of them. Of the sample, roughly 12% falls within the top ten clones. Including the terminal cysteine and phenylalanine, the CDR3 comprises 13 residues. This entry keeps only the CDR3 DNA: 39 bases, framed from base 1. V is pruned by 7 bases and J by 3 bases, leaving 4 bases of the junction without a gene match. CDR1 MNHEY and CDR2 SMNVEV are derived from the germline V gene (reference sequence).

The source was cultured CD8+ T cells from PBMCs, collected from culture after CMV antigen stimulation. The origin of this receptor is a human donor in good health (CMV status not recorded). Some clones in this sample may be carry-over from other donors' samples. Here the chain combines TRBV27 and TRBJ1-2; 8 central nucleotides agree with TRBD1. The CDR3 here reads CASKDREYYGYTF. At the DNA level, the sequence is TGTGCCAGCAAGGACAGGGAATACTATGGCTACACCTTC.